A single sample is the source of the 9 T cell receptor beta chains below, sequenced in a study of human thymus T cells (dated by TCRdb to the early 2020s). Thymus tissue was obtained as surgical resects removed during corrective cardiac surgery. Library construction relied on the immunoSEQ multiplex PCR assay. The source is immuneACCESS, and TCRdb retained only in-frame sequences with V and J called. Part of the clones is not carried over; for the studies checked, unresolved V genes explain less than half of this, and the remainder is unexplained. This sample has about 78,000 clones in its table, and 96% of those were observed once. Roughly 0.031% of the sample is held by the ten biggest clonotypes. The source material was thymus tissue. These TCRs come from a boy under two years old with a congenital heart defect but otherwise immunologically healthy.

V gene TRBV5-6 combines with J gene TRBJ2-7; tentative D call: TRBD1 (6 bases). V lost 0 bases, J lost 0 bases, and 10 bases lay in between. Germline V gene data show CDR1 as SGHDT and CDR2 as YYEEEE. This CDR3 is built from 15 residues. Written as DNA, the CDR3 is TGTGCCAGCAGCTTGGGACAGGTTAGCTCCTACGAGCAGTACTTC. This sequence encodes CASSLGQVSSYEQYF.

The rearrangement uses TRBV25-1 and TRBJ1-2; no firm D call. Trimming took 5 bases from V and 3 from J, leaving 16 bases between them. The CDR3 runs 15 residues. Germline values: CDR1 MGHDK, CDR2 SYGVNS. The CDR3 sequence is CASSNLSLADYGYTF. In DNA, the CDR3 is TGTGCCAGCAGTAACCTGAGCCTCGCGGACTATGGCTACACCTTC.

The chain combines TRBV27 with TRBJ2-7; D is possibly TRBD2 (5 bases). Germline values: CDR1 MNHEY, CDR2 SMNVEV (reference sequence). This CDR3 has 14 residues. V lost 8 bases and J lost 2, with 16 bases in between. The CDR3 coding sequence is TGTGCCAGCTCAGGTCGGACTCTCCCCTACGAGCAGTACTTC. This encodes CASSGRTLPYEQYF.

The genes are TRBV5-6 and TRBJ2-2; D is unresolved. Trimming cost V 0 bases and J 9 bases, with 12 bases left between them. Germline values: CDR1 SGHDT, CDR2 YYEEEE. The CDR3 is made up of 14 amino acids. CDR3 loop: CASSLAESSRELFF. The CDR3 coding sequence is TGTGCCAGCAGCTTGGCGGAGTCGAGTAGGGAGCTGTTTTTT.

This chain joins TRBV19 and TRBJ2-5; 10 nucleotides agree with TRBD1. Germline CDR1 LNHDA, CDR2 SQIVND (reference sequence). The V gene end was trimmed by 4 bases and the J gene end by 4 bases; junction bases not matched to a gene: 9. The CDR3 is 16 amino acids. The CDR3 reads CASSTPDRGTGETQYF. For the CDR3, the DNA is TGTGCCAGTAGTACCCCGGACAGGGGGACGGGAGAGACCCAGTACTTC.

The chain recombines TRBV4-2 with TRBJ2-1, with TRBD1 matching 7 bases. Germline-derived CDR1 and CDR2 are LGHNA and YNFKEQ. This CDR3 spans 14 amino acids. V gave up 4 bases and J gave up 5 bases; unmatched junction bases: 5. DNA of the CDR3: TGTGCCAGCAGCCCCTGGACAGGCCACAATGAGCAGTTCTTC. It yields the protein CASSPWTGHNEQFF.

The rearrangement uses TRBV12-5 and TRBJ2-5, with TRBD2 matching over 11 bases. Looked up from germline, CDR1 is LGHNT and CDR2 is FRNRAP. The CDR3 contains 18 residues. Trimming removed 2 bases from V and 3 bases from J; junction bases left unmatched: 11. The CDR3 DNA reads as TGTGCTAGTGGTTTGATCCCCAACGTACTAGCGGGAGAAGAGACCCAGTACTTC. It translates to CASGLIPNVLAGEETQYF.

The V call is TRBV28, the J call TRBJ2-1; D unclear. CDR3 size: 16 residues. Germline V gene lookup returns CDR1 MDHEN and CDR2 SYDVKM. Trimming cost V 6 bases and J 8 bases, with 23 bases left between them. The DNA for the CDR3 is TGTGCCAGCAGGGAGCCGGCCACGACCTCTAAGGATGAGCAGTTCTTC. Residues: CASREPATTSKDEQFF.

This chain uses TRBV15 with TRBJ1-1, with a possible D match to TRBD1 (5 bases). This CDR3 contains 14 residues. The V and J ends lost 5 bases and 5 bases respectively, with 15 bases between them. Germline CDR1 is LNHNV and CDR2 is YYDKDF (reference sequence). CDR3 nucleotides: TGTGCCACCAGCTTCTACTTGGGGGGGACTGAAGCTTTCTTT. Amino acids: CATSFYLGGTEAFF.